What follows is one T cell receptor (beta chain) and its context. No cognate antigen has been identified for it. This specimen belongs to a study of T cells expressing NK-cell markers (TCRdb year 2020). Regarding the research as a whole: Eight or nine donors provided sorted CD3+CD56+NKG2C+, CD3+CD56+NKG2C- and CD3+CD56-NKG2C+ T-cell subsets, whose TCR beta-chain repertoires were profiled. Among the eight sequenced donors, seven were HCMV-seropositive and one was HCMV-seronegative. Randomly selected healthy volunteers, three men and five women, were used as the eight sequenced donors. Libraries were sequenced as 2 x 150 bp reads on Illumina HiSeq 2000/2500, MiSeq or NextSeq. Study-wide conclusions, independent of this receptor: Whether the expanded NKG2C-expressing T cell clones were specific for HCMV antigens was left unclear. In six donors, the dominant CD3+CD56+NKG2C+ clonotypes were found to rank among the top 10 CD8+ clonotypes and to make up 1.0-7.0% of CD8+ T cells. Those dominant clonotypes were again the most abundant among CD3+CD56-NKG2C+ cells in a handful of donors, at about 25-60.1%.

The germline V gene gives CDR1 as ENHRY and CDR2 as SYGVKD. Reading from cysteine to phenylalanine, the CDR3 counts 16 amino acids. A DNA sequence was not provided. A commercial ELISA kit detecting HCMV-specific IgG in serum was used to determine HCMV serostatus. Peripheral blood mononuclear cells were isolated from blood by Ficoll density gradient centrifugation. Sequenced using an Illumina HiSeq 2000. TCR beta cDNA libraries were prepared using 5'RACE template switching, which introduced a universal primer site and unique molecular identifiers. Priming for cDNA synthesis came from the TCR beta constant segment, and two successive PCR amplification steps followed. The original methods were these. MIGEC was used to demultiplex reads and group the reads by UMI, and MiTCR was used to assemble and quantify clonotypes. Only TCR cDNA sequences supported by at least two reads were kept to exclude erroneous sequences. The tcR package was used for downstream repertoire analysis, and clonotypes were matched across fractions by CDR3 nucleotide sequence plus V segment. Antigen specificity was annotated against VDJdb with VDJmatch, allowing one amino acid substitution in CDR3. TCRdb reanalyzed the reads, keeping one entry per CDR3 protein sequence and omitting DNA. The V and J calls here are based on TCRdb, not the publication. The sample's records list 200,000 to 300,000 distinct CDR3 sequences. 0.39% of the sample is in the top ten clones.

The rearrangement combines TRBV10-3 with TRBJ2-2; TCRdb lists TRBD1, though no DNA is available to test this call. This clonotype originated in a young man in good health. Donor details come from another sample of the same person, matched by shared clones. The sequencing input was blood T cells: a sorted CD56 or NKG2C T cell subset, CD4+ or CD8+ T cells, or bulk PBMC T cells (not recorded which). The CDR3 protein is CAISPGTGTNTGELFF.